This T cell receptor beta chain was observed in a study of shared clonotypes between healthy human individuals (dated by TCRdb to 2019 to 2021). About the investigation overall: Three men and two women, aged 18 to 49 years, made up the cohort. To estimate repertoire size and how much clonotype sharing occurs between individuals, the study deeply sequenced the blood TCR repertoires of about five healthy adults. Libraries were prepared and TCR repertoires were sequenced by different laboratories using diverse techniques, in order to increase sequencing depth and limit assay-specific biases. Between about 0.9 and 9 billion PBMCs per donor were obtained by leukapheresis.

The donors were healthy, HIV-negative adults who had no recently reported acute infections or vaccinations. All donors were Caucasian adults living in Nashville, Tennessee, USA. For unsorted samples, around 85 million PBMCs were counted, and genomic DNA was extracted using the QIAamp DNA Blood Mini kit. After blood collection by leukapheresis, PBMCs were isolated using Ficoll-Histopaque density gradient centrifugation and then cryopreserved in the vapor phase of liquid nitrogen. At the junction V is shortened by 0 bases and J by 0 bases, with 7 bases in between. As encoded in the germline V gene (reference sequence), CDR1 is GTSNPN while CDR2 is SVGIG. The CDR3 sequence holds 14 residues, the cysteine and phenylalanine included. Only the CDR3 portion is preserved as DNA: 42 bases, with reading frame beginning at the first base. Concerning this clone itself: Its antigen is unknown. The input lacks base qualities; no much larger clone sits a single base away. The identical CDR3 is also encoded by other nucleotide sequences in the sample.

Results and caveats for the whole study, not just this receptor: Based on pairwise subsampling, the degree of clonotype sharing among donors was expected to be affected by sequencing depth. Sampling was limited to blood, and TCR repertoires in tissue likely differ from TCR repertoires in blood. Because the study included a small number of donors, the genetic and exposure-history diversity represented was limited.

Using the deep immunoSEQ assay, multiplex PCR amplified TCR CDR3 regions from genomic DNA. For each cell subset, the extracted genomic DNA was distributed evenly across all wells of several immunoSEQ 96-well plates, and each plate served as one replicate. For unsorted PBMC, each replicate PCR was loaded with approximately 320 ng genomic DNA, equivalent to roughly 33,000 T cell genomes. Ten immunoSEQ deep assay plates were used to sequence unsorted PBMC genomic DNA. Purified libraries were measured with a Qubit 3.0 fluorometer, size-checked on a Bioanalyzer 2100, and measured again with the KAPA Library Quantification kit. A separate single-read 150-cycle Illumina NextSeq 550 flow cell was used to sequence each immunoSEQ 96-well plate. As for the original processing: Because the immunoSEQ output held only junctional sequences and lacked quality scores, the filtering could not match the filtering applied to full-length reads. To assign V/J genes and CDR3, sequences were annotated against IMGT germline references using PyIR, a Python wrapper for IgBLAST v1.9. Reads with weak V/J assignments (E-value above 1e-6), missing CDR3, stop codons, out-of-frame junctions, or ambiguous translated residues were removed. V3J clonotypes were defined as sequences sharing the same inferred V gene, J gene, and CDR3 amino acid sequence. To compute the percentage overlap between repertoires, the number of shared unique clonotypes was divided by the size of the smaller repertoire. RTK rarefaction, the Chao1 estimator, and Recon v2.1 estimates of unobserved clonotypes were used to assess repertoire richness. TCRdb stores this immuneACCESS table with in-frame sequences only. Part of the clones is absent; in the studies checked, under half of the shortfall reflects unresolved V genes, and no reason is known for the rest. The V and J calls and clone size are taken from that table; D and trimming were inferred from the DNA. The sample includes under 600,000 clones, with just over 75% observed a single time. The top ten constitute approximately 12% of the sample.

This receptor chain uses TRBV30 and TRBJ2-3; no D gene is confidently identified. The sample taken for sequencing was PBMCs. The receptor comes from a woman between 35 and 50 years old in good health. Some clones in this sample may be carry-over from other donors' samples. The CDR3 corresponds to CAWSVLVSTDTQYF. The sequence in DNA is TGTGCCTGGAGTGTATTAGTTAGCACAGATACGCAGTATTTT.